This T cell receptor beta chain was obtained from a study of shared clonotypes between healthy human individuals. On the study more broadly: With ages of 18 to 49, the donors were two women and three men.

The CDR3 consists of 16 residues. Germline V gene sequence: CDR1 MDHEN, CDR2 SYDVKM. Libraries were prepared by immunoSEQ multiplex PCR; TCRdb keeps only in-frame clonotypes and omits some of them. The sample carries 2,500,000 or so clones, 80% to 95% recorded once. In its sample, this clone was seen once. The junction shows a germline mismatch at one end, possibly a read error. The chain carries TRBV28 and TRBJ1-5; 8 bases are a match to TRBD1. The sequence derives from a man between 18 and 35 years old in good health. Some clones in this sample may be carry-over from other donors' samples. The sequenced sample was naive CD4+ T cells from PBMCs. As for subset: CD45RA+ positively selected. The CDR3, as DNA: TGTGCCAGCAGTTTACCTGGACAGGGCTGGAATCAGCTCCAGCATTTT. This sequence encodes CASSLPGQGWNQLQHF.